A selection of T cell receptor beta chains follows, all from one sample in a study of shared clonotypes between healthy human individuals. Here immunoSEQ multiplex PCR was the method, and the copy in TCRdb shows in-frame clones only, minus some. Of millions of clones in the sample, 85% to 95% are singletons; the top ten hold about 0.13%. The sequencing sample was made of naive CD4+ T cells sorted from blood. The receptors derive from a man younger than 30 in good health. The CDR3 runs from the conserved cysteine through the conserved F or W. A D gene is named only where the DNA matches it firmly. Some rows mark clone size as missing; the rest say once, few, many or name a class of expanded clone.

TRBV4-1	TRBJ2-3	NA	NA	CASSQDPRGGPADTQYF	TGCGCCAGCAGCCAAGACCCGAGGGGGGGGCCAGCAGATACGCAGTATTTT
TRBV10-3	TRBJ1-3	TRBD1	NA	CAISEPKGAGGNTIYF	TGTGCCATCAGTGAGCCCAAGGGGGCAGGTGGAAACACCATATATTTT
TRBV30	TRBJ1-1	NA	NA	CAWSRAGNTEAFF	TGTGCCTGGAGTCGGGCGGGGAACACTGAAGCTTTCTTT
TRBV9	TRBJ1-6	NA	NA	CASSPREGSSYNSPLHF	TGTGCCAGCAGCCCAAGGGAGGGGAGCTCCTATAATTCACCCCTCCACTTT
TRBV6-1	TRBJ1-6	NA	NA	CASSEVEGVHF	TGTGCCAGCAGTGAAGTGGAGGGGGTACACTTT
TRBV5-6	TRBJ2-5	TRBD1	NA	CASITTGGPQETQYF	TGTGCCAGCATCACGACAGGGGGGCCCCAAGAGACCCAGTACTTC
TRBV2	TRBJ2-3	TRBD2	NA	CASSLTSGRSTDTQYF	TGTGCCAGCAGTTTGACTAGCGGGCGCAGCACAGATACGCAGTATTTT
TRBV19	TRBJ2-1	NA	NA	CASSGRASSYNEQFF	TGTGCCAGTAGTGGGCGGGCATCGTCTTACAATGAGCAGTTCTTC
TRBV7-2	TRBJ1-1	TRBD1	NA	CASSLVLGQGVHAFF	TGTGCCAGCAGCTTAGTACTCGGACAGGGGGTACATGCTTTCTTT
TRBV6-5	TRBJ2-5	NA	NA	CASSPSGTQETQYF	TGTGCCAGCAGCCCCTCAGGGACCCAAGAGACCCAGTACTTC
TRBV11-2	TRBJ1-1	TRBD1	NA	CASSPPGTGVMNTEAFF	TGTGCCAGCAGCCCGCCCGGGACAGGGGTCATGAACACTGAAGCTTTCTTT
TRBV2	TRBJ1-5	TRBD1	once	CASRKGQAPRQPQHF	TGTGCCAGCAGGAAGGGACAGGCGCCCCGTCAGCCCCAGCATTTT
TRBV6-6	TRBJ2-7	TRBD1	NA	CASSTPRTGYEQYF	TGTGCCAGCAGTACCCCCCGGACAGGTTACGAGCAGTACTTC
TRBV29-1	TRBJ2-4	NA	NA	CSVDALAGNIQYF	TGCAGCGTTGACGCGCTCGCTGGGAACATTCAGTACTTC
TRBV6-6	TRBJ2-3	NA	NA	CASSYGPSTDTQYF	TGTGCCAGCAGCTACGGGCCTAGCACAGATACGCAGTATTTT